These 21 T cell receptor beta chains were all obtained from the same sample, sequenced in a study of shared clonotypes between healthy human individuals. Measured with immunoSEQ multiplex PCR; TCRdb has only the in-frame clones, and not every one. The sample contains about 2.4 million clones, over 85% of which appear only once. What was sequenced was naive CD4+ T cells from PBMCs. Described subset: CD45RA+ positively selected. These receptors all come from a man younger than 35 in good health. Some clones in this sample may be carry-over from other donors' samples.

The chain joins TRBV11-2 to TRBJ2-5; no clear D. There are 14 residues in the CDR3. V lost 1 base, J lost 2 bases, and 8 bases lay in between. Germline loops: CDR1 SGHAT, CDR2 FQNNGV. CDR3 sequence: CASSLGKGQETQYF. DNA of the CDR3: TGTGCCAGCAGCTTAGGGAAAGGGCAAGAGACCCAGTACTTC. Drawing the rest from reference TRBV11-2 and TRBJ2-5, the complete variable domain is EAGVAQSPRYKIIEKRQSVAFWCNPISGHATLYWYQQILGQGPKLLIQFQNNGVVDDSQLPKDRFSAERLKGVDSTLKIQPAKLEDSAVYLCASSLGKGQETQYFGPGTRLLVL.

The chain links TRBV19 to TRBJ2-2; D tentatively fits TRBD1 or TRBD2 (6 bases each). V shed 5 bases and J shed 6 bases, with 16 bases lying between them. CDR3 length: 15 amino acids. Germline CDR1 LNHDA, CDR2 SQIVND (reference sequence). CDR3 nucleotide sequence: TGTGCCAGTAGTCTTGACAAGAGGGGGGCCGGGGAGCTGTTTTTT. Amino acid sequence: CASSLDKRGAGELFF. The entire variable domain, with the rest obtained from reference TRBV19 and TRBJ2-2, is as follows: DGGITQSPKYLFRKEGQNVTLSCEQNLNHDAMYWYRQDPGQGLRLIYYSQIVNDFQKGDIAEGYSVSREKKESFPLTVTSAQKNPTAFYLCASSLDKRGAGELFFGEGSRLTVL.

This sequence joins TRBV30 and TRBJ1-5, with D possibly matching TRBD1 (6 bases). V lost 5 bases to trimming and J lost 2 bases, with 13 bases between them. Germline assignment: CDR1 GTSNPN and CDR2 SVGIG (reference sequence). CDR3 length: 14 residues. The CDR3 nucleotides are TGTGCCTGGGGATTGACAGGCCGCAATCAGCCCCAGCATTTT. Amino acids: CAWGLTGRNQPQHF.

Note on this clone: The sample carries other DNA sequences with the same CDR3. The V call is TRBV28, the J call TRBJ1-2; D not resolved. Germline V CDR1 and CDR2: MDHEN, SYDVKM. Deletions cut 5 bases from V and 5 bases from J, with 6 bases between. CDR3 length: 11 amino acids. Here the CDR3 DNA reads TGTGCCAGCAGTCAATTGTATGGCTACACCTTC. It codes for CASSQLYGYTF.

This clone was seen more than once but under ten times. The chain links TRBV10-3 to TRBJ1-1; 9 bases fit TRBD1. Germline V lookup: CDR1 ENHRY, CDR2 SYGVKD. V lost 9 bases, J lost 5 bases, and 4 bases stayed unmatched. The CDR3 contains 12 residues. The CDR3 spells CAIQGAGTEAFF. CDR3 DNA: TGTGCCATACAGGGGGCAGGTACTGAAGCTTTCTTT.

This chain uses TRBV30 with TRBJ2-5, with a weak D call TRBD2 (5 bases). The better agreement between TRBJ2-7 and the DNA end casts doubt on the J call. Germline assignment: CDR1 GTSNPN and CDR2 SVGIG (reference sequence). This CDR3 is built from 13 residues. CDR3 bases: TGTGCCTGGAGTCCCAGCCTCGGGGACGAGCAGTACTTC. Its translation is CAWSPSLGDEQYF.

The chain uses TRBV5-6 and TRBJ1-2; D gene unclear. Trimming cost V 0 bases and J 1 base, with 7 bases left between them. CDR1 SGHDT and CDR2 YYEEEE come from the germline V gene. The length of the CDR3 is 14 residues. CDR3 coding DNA: TGTGCCAGCAGCTTGGAACAGCTTAACTATGGCTACACCTTC. This sequence encodes CASSLEQLNYGYTF. Looking up the rest from reference TRBV5-6 and TRBJ1-2 gives the full variable domain: DAGVTQSPTHLIKTRGQQVTLRCSPKSGHDTVSWYQQALGQGPQFIFQYYEEEERQRGNFPDRFSGHQFPNYSSELNVNALLLGDSALYLCASSLEQLNYGYTFGSGTRLTVV.

The chain has TRBV5-1 and TRBJ1-2; D not certain. V was pared by 4 bases and J by 0 bases, with 13 bases between. The CDR3 runs 15 residues. From germline, CDR1 is SGHRS and CDR2 YFSETQ. The CDR3 here is CASSRGGESNYGYTF. Written as DNA, the CDR3 is TGCGCCAGCAGCCGGGGTGGAGAGTCTAACTATGGCTACACCTTC. Looking up the rest from reference TRBV5-1 and TRBJ1-2 gives the full variable domain: KAGVTQTPRYLIKTRGQQVTLSCSPISGHRSVSWYQQTPGQGLQFLFEYFSETQRNKGNFPGRFSGRQFSNSRSEMNVSTLELGDSALYLCASSRGGESNYGYTFGSGTRLTVV.

The chain combines TRBV9 with TRBJ1-5; possible D gene TRBD1, 5 bases. Trimming cost V 4 bases and J 0 bases, with 8 bases left between them. The CDR3 spans 14 residues. Germline V gene sequence: CDR1 SGDLS, CDR2 YYNGEE. The CDR3 protein is CASSRGYSNQPQHF. CDR3 nucleotides: TGTGCCAGCAGCCGGGGGTATAGCAATCAGCCCCAGCATTTT. Full variable domain (missing parts from reference TRBV9 and TRBJ1-5): DSGVTQTPKHLITATGQRVTLRCSPRSGDLSVYWYQQSLDQGLQFLIQYYNGEERAKGNILERFSAQQFPDLHSELNLSSLELGDSALYFCASSRGYSNQPQHFGDGTRLSIL.

The chain carries TRBV7-3 and TRBJ2-1; 9 bases are shared with TRBD2. CDR1 is SGHTA, CDR2 FQGTGA, per germline. V was pared by 4 bases and J by 9 bases, with 10 bases of the junction left unmatched. The CDR3 runs 15 residues. The chain's CDR3 is CASSSGGGRASEQFF. CDR3 sequence (DNA): TGTGCCAGCAGCTCCGGGGGCGGGAGGGCCAGTGAGCAGTTCTTC.

The V and J genes are TRBV5-4 and TRBJ2-1, with D possibly being TRBD2 (5 bases). The V gene's germline CDR1 is SGHNT and CDR2 YYREEE (reference sequence). V was shortened by 0 bases and J by 2 bases, with 9 bases between the two germline ends. The CDR3 is made up of 15 amino acids. This CDR3 is CASSLAAVTYNEQFF. The CDR3 DNA reads as TGTGCCAGCAGCTTGGCAGCGGTAACCTACAATGAGCAGTTCTTC.

Note on this clone: Other DNA sequences of this sample code for an identical CDR3. Here the CDR3 DNA reads TGTGCCTGGAGACCAGGTGGTGCAGCCAAAAACATTCAGTACTTC. This gives the protein CAWRPGGAAKNIQYF. The rearrangement joins TRBV30 to TRBJ2-4; D gene unclear. Per the germline V gene, CDR1 is GTSNPN and CDR2 is SVGIG (reference sequence). V shed 3 bases and J shed 0 bases, with 12 bases lying between them. The length of the CDR3 is 15 residues.

V and J are TRBV19 and TRBJ2-2; a weak D match, TRBD1 (6 bases). V lost 6 bases, J lost 3 bases, and 8 bases lay in between. CDR3 length: 13 amino acids. Germline assignment: CDR1 LNHDA and CDR2 SQIVND (reference sequence). The CDR3: CASRNRDTGELFF. The DNA of the CDR3 is TGTGCCAGTAGGAACAGGGACACCGGGGAGCTGTTTTTT.

This chain links TRBV28 with TRBJ2-2, with D perhaps TRBD1 (6 bases). Germline CDR1 MDHEN, CDR2 SYDVKM. V was clipped by 8 bases and J by 5 bases, with 15 bases between them. The CDR3 length is 14 residues. The DNA of the CDR3 is TGTGCCAGCCGGGTTCTGGGGGCAACCGGGGAGCTGTTTTTT. Amino acid sequence: CASRVLGATGELFF.

The chain couples TRBV7-2 to TRBJ1-1; 7 bases line up with TRBD1. CDR3 length: 13 amino acids. The V gene end was trimmed by 7 bases and the J gene end by 3 bases; junction bases not matched to a gene: 5. Germline CDR1 is SGHTA and CDR2 is FQGNSA. CDR3 nucleotide sequence: TGTGCCAGCAAGCGACAGGGAGACACTGAAGCTTTCTTT. Translated: CASKRQGDTEAFF.

The chain has TRBV10-1 and TRBJ1-2, with a weak D call TRBD1 (5 bases). The CDR3 covers 15 residues. V was clipped by 5 bases and J by 4 bases, with 17 bases between them. Germline lookup yields CDR1 WNHNN and CDR2 SYGVQD (reference sequence). CDR3 protein: CASSPGRGKGYGYTF. CDR3 coding DNA: TGCGCCAGCAGTCCCGGGAGGGGCAAAGGCTATGGCTACACCTTC.

The chain has TRBV28 and TRBJ2-2; D is unclear. Germline assignment: CDR1 MDHEN and CDR2 SYDVKM. CDR3 length equals 13 residues. V lost 6 bases to trimming and J lost 4 bases, with 9 bases between them. CDR3 coding DNA: TGTGCCAGCAGCTCTCTGGGCACCGGGGAGCTGTTTTTT. Translating it yields CASSSLGTGELFF.

In this sample, this clone turned up once. The genes are TRBV29-1 and TRBJ2-2, with D tentatively TRBD2 (6 bases). CDR1 and CDR2 (germline): SQVTM, ANQGSEA. The V end was cut by 7 bases, the J end by 1 base, with 10 bases between. This CDR3 contains 13 residues. This chain's CDR3 is CSAGRENTGELFF. The CDR3 DNA reads as TGCAGCGCCGGGAGAGAGAACACCGGGGAGCTGTTTTTT.

V usage is TRBV5-1 and J usage is TRBJ2-5; D possibly uses TRBD1 or TRBD2 (6 bases each). Germline-derived CDR1 and CDR2 are SGHRS and YFSETQ. Trimming stripped 2 bases from V and 4 bases from J, with 15 bases between. The length of the CDR3 is 15 residues. Here the CDR3 reads CASSLSGAGRETQYF. The CDR3, as DNA: TGCGCCAGCAGCTTATCGGGGGCAGGTCGAGAGACCCAGTACTTC.

DNA of the CDR3: TGTGCCAGCACCGTGGGGCAGAACACTGAAGCTTTCTTT. Residues: CASTVGQNTEAFF. V gene TRBV2 combines with J gene TRBJ1-1; maybe TRBD1 (5 bases). Trimming removed 7 bases at V and 1 base at J, with 10 bases between. Germline V gene sequence: CDR1 SNHLY, CDR2 FYNNEI. The CDR3 spans 13 residues.

About this clone: Additional DNA sequences in this sample encode the identical CDR3. This chain links TRBV5-1 with TRBJ1-2, with no clear D. Germline CDR1 reads SGHRS; CDR2 reads YFSETQ. This CDR3 is 14 amino acids long. Trimming removed 4 bases at V and 0 bases at J, with 10 bases between. The CDR3 protein is CASSPDGTNYGYTF. The CDR3 DNA is TGCGCCAGCAGCCCGGACGGCACTAACTATGGCTACACCTTC.